The table lists the clone carrying this T cell receptor beta chain with many counts. Isolation of naive CD8 T cells was achieved by sorting on a CD8+CD4-CCR7+CD45RA+ phenotype. Previously described methods with listed TCR primers produced the bulk TCR libraries. TCRdb redid the calling of the PCR reads with MiXCR, one entry per CDR3 protein. Of some 320,000 distinct CDR3 sequences listed, 24% were seen once; the top ten hold about 0.73%. The data belong to a study of molecular identifiers for immune sequencing clone quantification. Whole-study context: Naive CD8 RNA (about 19,000 or 110,000 cells) was divided into five aliquots, with four sequenced.

The TCR sequence derives from a human donor in good health. Some libraries in this study had Jurkat cell RNA spiked in. The sample was naive CD8+ T cells from blood, with Jurkat cell RNA spiked in. The subset denotes: FACS-sorted CD8+CD4-CCR7+CD45RA+ naive T cells.

CDR3: CSAYRVGDTEAFF. CDR3 bases: TGCAGCGCCTACAGGGTTGGAGACACTGAAGCTTTCTTT. The V gene is TRBV29-1, the J gene TRBJ1-1, with TRBD1 as a possible D gene (6 bases). The CDR3 length is 13 residues. Germline CDR1 and CDR2: SQVTM and ANQGSEA. V was cut by 7 bases and J by 3 bases, with 15 bases left in between. The variable domain in full, with the rest retrieved from reference TRBV29-1 and TRBJ1-1, is SAVISQKPSRDICQRGTSLTIQCQVDSQVTMMFWYRQQPGQSLTLIATANQGSEATYESGFVIDKFPISRPNLTFSTLTVSNMSPEDSSIYLCSAYRVGDTEAFFGQGTRLTVV.